The source of this T cell receptor (beta chain) is a study of blood T cell repertoires in COVID-19. As for the study in general: Samples came from the United States, Italy and Spain, spanning acute and convalescent COVID-19.

The length of the CDR3 is 17 residues. Looked up from germline, CDR1 is SSHAT and CDR2 is FNYEAQ (reference sequence). Regarding this clone: Germline and junction disagree at one end, which may indicate a read error.

In the study's own analysis: Reference gene primer amplification yielded estimated nucleated cell counts. Here immunoSEQ multiplex PCR was the method, and the copy in TCRdb shows in-frame clones only, minus some. From that table come the V and J calls and clone size; the DNA was used to work out D and trimming. The sample lists some 170,000 clones; around four fifths were seen once. This sequence was found in a man between 70 and 80 years old with acute or convalescent COVID-19. This chain uses TRBV7-7 with TRBJ2-3; 12 positions agree with TRBD2. Source material: peripheral blood. The CDR3 DNA reads as TGTGCTAGCAGCGTCGGACTAGCGGGGAGGAAGATGGATACGCAGTATTTT. It codes for CASSVGLAGRKMDTQYF.